The 21 T cell receptor beta chains reported below all come from one sample, sequenced in a study of CXCR3-negative and CXCR3-positive naive CD8 T cells. Study observations and caveats: When CXCR3-positive naive cells were set against CXCR3-negative naive cells, the former had more hydrophobic TRB CDR3s.

No antigen has been identified for these receptors. The libraries of TRB cDNA were constructed through 5' RACE using UMI labels. Reprocessing the 5' RACE reads, TCRdb reports a single entry for every CDR3 protein and omits DNA. The table gives more than 80,000 distinct CDR3 sequences; the top ten clones make up 0.38% of it. Sample: naive CXCR3+ CD8+ T cells from blood. Indicated subset: CD45RO-CCR7+CD27+CD95- naive CD8+ T cells expressing CXCR3 (TNR3+). The receptors come from a human donor in good health. Some clones in this sample may be carry-over from other donors' samples.

V gene TRBV4-1 combines with J gene TRBJ1-1. CDR1 is MGHRA and CDR2 is YSYEKL in the germline V gene. This CDR3 is 14 amino acids long. This chain's CDR3 is CASSQGPGNTEAFF.

The J gene is TRBJ2-1, the V gene TRBV20-1; TCRdb designates TRBD2, a call that cannot be tested without DNA. CDR1 is DFQATT and CDR2 is SNEGSKA in the germline V gene (reference sequence). The CDR3 totals 15 residues. The CDR3 loop is CSARDRRAPYNEQFF.

The chain has TRBV29-1 and TRBJ2-3. The germline CDR1 and CDR2 sequences are SQVTM and ANQGSEA. This CDR3 has 13 residues. The CDR3 region is CSVVRPSTDTQYF.

The CDR3 loop reads CASSQVKITSTYEQYF. The chain links TRBV3-1 to TRBJ2-7. The CDR3 runs to 16 residues. CDR1 is LGHDT, CDR2 YNNKEL, per germline (reference sequence).

The chain combines TRBV12-3 or TRBV12-4 with TRBJ2-2; there is no DNA to check the TCRdb D call of TRBD2. This CDR3 spans 14 amino acids. The CDR3 loop reads CASNPGLGTGELFF.

The genes are TRBV12-3 or TRBV12-4 and TRBJ2-3; as DNA is missing, the TRBD2 call by TCRdb cannot be tested. The CDR3 is made up of 16 amino acids. The chain's CDR3 is CASSVLAGEETDTQYF.

V and J are TRBV6-6 and TRBJ1-2. CDR1 is MNHNY, CDR2 SVGAGI, per germline (reference sequence). The CDR3 covers 12 residues. CDR3 region: CASSDDYDGYTF.

The rearrangement joins TRBV6-5 to TRBJ2-2. Germline V CDR1 and CDR2: MNHEY, SVGAGI. This CDR3 is built from 13 residues. The CDR3 loop is CASSYPDTGELFF.

V and J are TRBV7-9 and TRBJ1-4; TCRdb outputs TRBD1, but without DNA this stays unchecked. Germline CDR1 and CDR2: SEHNR and FQNEAQ (reference sequence). CDR3 length: 12 residues. The CDR3 sequence is CASSPSGEKLFF.

The chain recombines TRBV6-5 with TRBJ2-5; TCRdb's D call of TRBD1 is untestable without DNA. The V gene's germline CDR1 is MNHEY and CDR2 SVGAGI. CDR3 length: 15 residues. This CDR3 reads CASSVLDRGGETQYF.

The J gene is TRBJ2-7, the V gene TRBV29-1. CDR1 and CDR2 (germline): SQVTM, ANQGSEA. The CDR3 totals 15 residues. The CDR3 loop reads CSVEGRGDKIYEQYF.

The chain has TRBV6-2 or TRBV6-3 and TRBJ2-3; TCRdb reports TRBD2, a call that lacks DNA to check it against. The CDR3 runs 16 residues. Germline V gene lookup returns CDR1 MNHEY and CDR2 SVGEGT. CDR3 in amino acids: CASSPSGGILTDTQYF.

The chain uses TRBV5-1 and TRBJ2-1; TCRdb outputs TRBD2, but without DNA this stays unchecked. The V gene's germline CDR1 is SGHRS and CDR2 YFSETQ. CDR3 size: 18 residues. CDR3 loop: CASSQEGLAGGPNNEQFF.

The chain uses TRBV6-6 and TRBJ2-2; the D call of TRBD1 rests on TCRdb alone, since no DNA is present to check it. Germline CDR1 is MNHNY and CDR2 is SVGAGI (reference sequence). This CDR3 spans 14 amino acids. The CDR3 loop reads CASRSTGDTGELFF.

The chain couples TRBV5-1 to TRBJ2-4; TCRdb selects TRBD1, and the lack of DNA leaves this call unchecked. The CDR3 loop spans 14 amino acids. The germline V gene has CDR1 SGHRS and CDR2 YFSETQ. The CDR3 region is CASSLEGISGIQYF.

CDR3 sequence: CASSLDPASSYNEQFF. V usage is TRBV5-6 and J usage is TRBJ2-1; the TRBD2 assignment by TCRdb is unverifiable without DNA. The germline CDR1 and CDR2 sequences are SGHDT and YYEEEE. The CDR3 length is 16 residues.

The rearrangement links TRBV28 to TRBJ2-5; the D call from TCRdb, TRBD2, cannot be confirmed without DNA. CDR3 length equals 13 residues. Germline CDR1 is MDHEN and CDR2 is SYDVKM. The CDR3 protein is CASRELGAETQYF.

This chain joins TRBV7-9 and TRBJ2-1. Per germline, CDR1 SEHNR and CDR2 FQNEAQ (reference sequence). The CDR3 length is 15 residues. The CDR3 is CASSLYTGSYNEQFF.

V is TRBV15 and J is TRBJ1-1; TCRdb's assignment of TRBD1 cannot be checked, as there is no DNA. Germline loops: CDR1 LNHNV, CDR2 YYDKDF (reference sequence). The CDR3 loop spans 15 amino acids. CDR3 sequence: CATSTPGLKSTEAFF.

The V gene is TRBV27, the J gene TRBJ1-1. Germline V gene data show CDR1 as MNHEY and CDR2 as SMNVEV (reference sequence). This CDR3 spans 16 amino acids. CDR3 residues: CASSARDSTPSTEAFF.

V and J are TRBV12-3 or TRBV12-4 and TRBJ2-7; TCRdb's assignment of TRBD1 cannot be checked, as there is no DNA. The CDR3 extends over 13 amino acids. The chain's CDR3 is CASRMGQPGEQYF.